The T cell receptor beta chain under discussion was sequenced for a study of cytomegalovirus exposure and HLA in healthy donors. For the study at large: An earlier analysis found around 120 million unique TCR beta sequences from around 180 million T cells. General study results and limits: With DRB1 most and HLA-C fewest, TCR association rates differed between HLA loci in a later analysis. Available immune exposure information was restricted to CMV serostatus only. Cytomegalovirus-associated status was assigned to about 150 TCR beta chains.

Use of 60 Vbeta and 13 Jbeta primers characterized the PCR. Sequenced by immunoSEQ multiplex PCR; TCRdb stores in-frame clones only, minus some. The data show 130,000 to 150,000 clones, just under 85% seen once. With regard to this clone: The antigen remains undetermined.

This sequence originates from a woman aged 55 to 70 in good health and CMV-seropositive. Sequencing input: PBMCs.

CDR3 in amino acids: CASSVASGVNEQFF. CDR3 in DNA: TGTGCCAGCAGCGTAGCTTCAGGGGTAAATGAGCAGTTCTTC. The chain has TRBV9 and TRBJ2-1; D is perhaps TRBD1 (6 bases). V was pared by 0 bases and J by 7 bases, with 11 bases between. This CDR3 is built from 14 residues. Germline V gene data show CDR1 as SGDLS and CDR2 as YYNGEE. Full variable domain (rest looked up from reference TRBV9 and TRBJ2-1): DSGVTQTPKHLITATGQRVTLRCSPRSGDLSVYWYQQSLDQGLQFLIQYYNGEERAKGNILERFSAQQFPDLHSELNLSSLELGDSALYFCASSVASGVNEQFFGPGTRLTVL.